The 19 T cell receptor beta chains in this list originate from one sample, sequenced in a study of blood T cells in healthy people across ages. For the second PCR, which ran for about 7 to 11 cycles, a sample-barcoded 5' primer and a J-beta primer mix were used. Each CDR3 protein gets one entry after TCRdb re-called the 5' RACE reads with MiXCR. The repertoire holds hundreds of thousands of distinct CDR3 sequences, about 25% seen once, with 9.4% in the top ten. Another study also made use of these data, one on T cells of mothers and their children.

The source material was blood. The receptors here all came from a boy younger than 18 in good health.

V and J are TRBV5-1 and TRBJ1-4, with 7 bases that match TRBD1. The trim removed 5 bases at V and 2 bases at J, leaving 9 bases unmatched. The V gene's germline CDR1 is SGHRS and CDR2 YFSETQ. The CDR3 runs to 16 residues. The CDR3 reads CASSYGTDNTNEKLFF. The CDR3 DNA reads TGCGCCAGCAGTTACGGGACAGATAATACTAATGAAAAACTGTTTTTT.

The CDR3 nucleotides read TGTGCCAGCAGCTTAGGCCGGGAAGCTTTCTTT. The encoded protein is CASSLGREAFF. The chain recombines TRBV7-2 with TRBJ1-1; no definite D call. This CDR3 has 11 amino acids. The germline gives CDR1 SGHTA, CDR2 FQGNSA. Trimming shortened V by 1 base and J by 8 bases, and 5 bases separated the two germline ends.

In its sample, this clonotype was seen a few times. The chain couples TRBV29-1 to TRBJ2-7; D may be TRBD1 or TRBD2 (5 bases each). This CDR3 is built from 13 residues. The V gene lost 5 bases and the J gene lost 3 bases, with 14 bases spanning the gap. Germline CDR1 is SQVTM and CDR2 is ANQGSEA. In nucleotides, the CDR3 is TGCAGCGTTACCGGGACGTCCCTCTACGAGCAGTACTTC. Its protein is CSVTGTSLYEQYF.

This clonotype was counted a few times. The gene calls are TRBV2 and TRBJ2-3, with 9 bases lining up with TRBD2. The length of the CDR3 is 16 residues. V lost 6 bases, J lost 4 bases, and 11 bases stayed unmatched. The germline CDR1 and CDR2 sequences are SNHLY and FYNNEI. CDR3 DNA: TGTGCCAGCAGGGGAATAGCGGGAGACCGCCCAGATACGCAGTATTTT. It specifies CASRGIAGDRPDTQYF. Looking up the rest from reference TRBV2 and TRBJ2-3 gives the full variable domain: EPEVTQTPSHQVTQMGQEVILRCVPISNHLYFYWYRQILGQKVEFLVSFYNNEISEKSEIFDDQFSVERPDGSNFTLKIRSTKLEDSAMYFCASRGIAGDRPDTQYFGPGTRLTVL.

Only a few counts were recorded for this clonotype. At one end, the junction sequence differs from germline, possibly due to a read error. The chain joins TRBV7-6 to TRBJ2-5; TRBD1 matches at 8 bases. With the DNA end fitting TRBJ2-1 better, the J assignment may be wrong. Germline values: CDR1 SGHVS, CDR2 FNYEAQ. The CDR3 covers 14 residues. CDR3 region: CACSSWTGNNEQFF. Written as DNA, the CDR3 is TGTGCCTGCAGCTCGTGGACAGGGAACAATGAGCAGTTCTTC.

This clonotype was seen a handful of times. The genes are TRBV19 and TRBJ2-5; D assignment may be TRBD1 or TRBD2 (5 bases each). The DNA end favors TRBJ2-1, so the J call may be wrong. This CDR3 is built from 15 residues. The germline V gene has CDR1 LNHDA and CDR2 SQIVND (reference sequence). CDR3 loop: CASSIEGLSYNEQFF. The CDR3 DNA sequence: TGTGCCAGTAGTATCGAGGGGCTCTCCTACAATGAGCAGTTCTTC.

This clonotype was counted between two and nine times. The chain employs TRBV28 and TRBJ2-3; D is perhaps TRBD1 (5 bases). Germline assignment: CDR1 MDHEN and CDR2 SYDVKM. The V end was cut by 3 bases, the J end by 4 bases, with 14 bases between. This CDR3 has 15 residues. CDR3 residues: CASSFRLEGADTQYF. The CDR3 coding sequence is TGTGCCAGCAGTTTTAGGCTAGAAGGGGCAGATACGCAGTATTTT. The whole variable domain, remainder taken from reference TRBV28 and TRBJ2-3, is DVKVTQSSRYLVKRTGEKVFLECVQDMDHENMFWYRQDPGLGLRLIYFSYDVKMKEKGDIPEGYSVSREKKERFSLILESASTNQTSMYLCASSFRLEGADTQYFGPGTRLTVL.

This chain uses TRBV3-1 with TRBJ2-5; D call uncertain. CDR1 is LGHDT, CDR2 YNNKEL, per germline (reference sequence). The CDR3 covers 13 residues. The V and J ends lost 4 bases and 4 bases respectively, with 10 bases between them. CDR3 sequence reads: CASSLIVRETQYF. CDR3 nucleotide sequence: TGTGCCAGCAGCCTAATTGTGAGAGAGACCCAGTACTTC.

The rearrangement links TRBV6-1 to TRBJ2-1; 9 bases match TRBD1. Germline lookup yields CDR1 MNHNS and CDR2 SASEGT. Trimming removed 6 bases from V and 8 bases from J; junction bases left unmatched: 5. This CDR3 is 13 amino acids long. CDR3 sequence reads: CASRNGQGYEQFF. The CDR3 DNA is TGTGCCAGCAGGAATGGACAGGGGTATGAGCAGTTCTTC.

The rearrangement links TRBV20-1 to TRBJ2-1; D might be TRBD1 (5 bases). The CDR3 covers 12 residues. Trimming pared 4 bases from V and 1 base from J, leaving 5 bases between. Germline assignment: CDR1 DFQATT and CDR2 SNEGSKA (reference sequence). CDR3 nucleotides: TGCAGTGCTAAGGGGTCCTACAATGAGCAGTTCTTC. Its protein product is CSAKGSYNEQFF.

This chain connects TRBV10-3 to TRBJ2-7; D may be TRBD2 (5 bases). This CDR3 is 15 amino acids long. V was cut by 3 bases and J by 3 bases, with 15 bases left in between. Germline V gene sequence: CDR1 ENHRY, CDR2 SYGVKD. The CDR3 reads CAISDNEIANYEQYF. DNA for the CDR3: TGTGCCATCAGTGATAACGAGATAGCGAACTACGAGCAGTACTTC.

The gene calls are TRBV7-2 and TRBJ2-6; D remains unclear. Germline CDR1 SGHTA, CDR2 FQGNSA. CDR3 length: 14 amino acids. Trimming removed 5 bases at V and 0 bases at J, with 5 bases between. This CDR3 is CASSRLSGANVLTF. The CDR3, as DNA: TGTGCCAGCAGCAGACTCTCTGGGGCCAACGTCCTGACTTTC.

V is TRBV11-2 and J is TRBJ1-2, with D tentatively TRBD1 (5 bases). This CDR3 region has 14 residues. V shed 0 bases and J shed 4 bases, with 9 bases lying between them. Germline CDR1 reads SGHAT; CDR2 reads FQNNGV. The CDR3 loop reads CASSLEQGSYGYTF. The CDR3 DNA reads TGTGCCAGCAGCTTAGAGCAGGGCAGCTATGGCTACACCTTC.

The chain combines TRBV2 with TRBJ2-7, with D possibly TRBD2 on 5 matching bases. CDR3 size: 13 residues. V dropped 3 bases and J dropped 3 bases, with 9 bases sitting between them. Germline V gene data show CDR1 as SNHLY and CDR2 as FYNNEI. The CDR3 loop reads CASSDRAVYEQYF. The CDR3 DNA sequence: TGTGCCAGCAGTGATCGAGCGGTCTACGAGCAGTACTTC.

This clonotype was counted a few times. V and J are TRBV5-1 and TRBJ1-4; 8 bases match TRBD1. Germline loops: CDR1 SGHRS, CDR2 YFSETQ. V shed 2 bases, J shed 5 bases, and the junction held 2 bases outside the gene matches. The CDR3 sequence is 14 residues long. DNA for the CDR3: TGCGCCAGCAGCTTTCAGGGGGCCAATGAAAAACTGTTTTTT. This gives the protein CASSFQGANEKLFF.

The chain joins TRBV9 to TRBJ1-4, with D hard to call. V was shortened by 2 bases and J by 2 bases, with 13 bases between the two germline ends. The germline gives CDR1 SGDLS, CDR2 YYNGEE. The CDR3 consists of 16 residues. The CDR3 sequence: CASSVDARGTNEKLFF. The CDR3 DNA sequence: TGTGCCAGCAGCGTTGACGCTCGAGGGACTAATGAAAAACTGTTTTTT.

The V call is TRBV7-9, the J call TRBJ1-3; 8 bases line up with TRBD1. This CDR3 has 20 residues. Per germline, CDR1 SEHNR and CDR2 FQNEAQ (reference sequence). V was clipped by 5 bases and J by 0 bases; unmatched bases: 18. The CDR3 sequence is CASSTRPRTGTNSSGNTIYF. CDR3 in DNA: TGTGCCAGCAGCACCCGCCCAAGGACAGGGACAAACAGCTCTGGAAACACCATATATTTT. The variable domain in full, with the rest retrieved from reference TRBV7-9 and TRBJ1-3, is DTGVSQNPRHKITKRGQNVTFRCDPISEHNRLYWYRQTLGQGPEFLTYFQNEAQLEKSRLLSDRFSAERPKGSFSTLEIQRTEQGDSAMYLCASSTRPRTGTNSSGNTIYFGEGSWLTVV.

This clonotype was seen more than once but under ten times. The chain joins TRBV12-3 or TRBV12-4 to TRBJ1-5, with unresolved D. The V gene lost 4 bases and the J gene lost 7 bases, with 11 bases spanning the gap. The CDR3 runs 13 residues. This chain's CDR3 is CASSSGGEQPQHF. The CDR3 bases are TGTGCCAGCAGTTCAGGTGGAGAGCAGCCCCAGCATTTT.

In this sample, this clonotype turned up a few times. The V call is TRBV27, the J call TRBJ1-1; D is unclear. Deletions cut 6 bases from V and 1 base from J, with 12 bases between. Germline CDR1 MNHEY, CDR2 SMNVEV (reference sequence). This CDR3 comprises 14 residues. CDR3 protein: CASRLELQNTEAFF. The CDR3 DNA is TGTGCCAGCAGATTGGAGCTCCAGAACACTGAAGCTTTCTTT.